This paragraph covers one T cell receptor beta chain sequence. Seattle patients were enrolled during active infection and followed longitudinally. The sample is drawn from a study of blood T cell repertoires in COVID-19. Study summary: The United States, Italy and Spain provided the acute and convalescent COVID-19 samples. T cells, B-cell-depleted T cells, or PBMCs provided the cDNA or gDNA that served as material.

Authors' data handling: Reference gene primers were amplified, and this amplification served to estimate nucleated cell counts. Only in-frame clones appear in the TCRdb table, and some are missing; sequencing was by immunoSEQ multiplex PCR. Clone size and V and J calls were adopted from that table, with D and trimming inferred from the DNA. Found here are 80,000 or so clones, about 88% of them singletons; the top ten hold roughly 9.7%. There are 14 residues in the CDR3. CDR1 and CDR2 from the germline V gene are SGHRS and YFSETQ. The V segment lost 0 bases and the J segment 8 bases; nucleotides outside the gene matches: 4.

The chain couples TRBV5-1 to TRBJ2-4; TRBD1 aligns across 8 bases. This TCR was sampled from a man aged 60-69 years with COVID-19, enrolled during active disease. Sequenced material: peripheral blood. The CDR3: CASSLGTGRDIQYF. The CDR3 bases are TGCGCCAGCAGCTTGGGGACAGGGCGGGACATTCAGTACTTC.